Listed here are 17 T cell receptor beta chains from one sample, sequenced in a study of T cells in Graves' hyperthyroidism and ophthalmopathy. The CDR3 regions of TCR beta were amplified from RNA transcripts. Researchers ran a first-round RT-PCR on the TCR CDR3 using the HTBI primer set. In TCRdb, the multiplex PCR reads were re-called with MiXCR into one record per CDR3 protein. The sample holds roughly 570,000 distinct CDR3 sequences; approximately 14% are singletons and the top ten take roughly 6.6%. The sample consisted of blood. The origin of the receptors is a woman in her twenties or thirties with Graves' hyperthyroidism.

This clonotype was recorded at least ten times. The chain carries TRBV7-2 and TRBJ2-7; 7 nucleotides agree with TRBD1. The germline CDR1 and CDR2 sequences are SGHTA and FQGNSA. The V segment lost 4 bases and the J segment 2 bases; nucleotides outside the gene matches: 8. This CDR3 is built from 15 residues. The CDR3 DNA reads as TGTGCCAGCAGCTACACCGGGACAGAACCCTACGAGCAGTACTTC. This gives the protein CASSYTGTEPYEQYF.

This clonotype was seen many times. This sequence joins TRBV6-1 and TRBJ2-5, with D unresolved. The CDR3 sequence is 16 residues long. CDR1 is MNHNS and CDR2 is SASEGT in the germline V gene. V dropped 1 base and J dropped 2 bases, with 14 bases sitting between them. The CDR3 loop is CASSEGTSFPQETQYF. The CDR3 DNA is TGTGCCAGCAGTGAAGGGACCTCGTTTCCGCAAGAGACCCAGTACTTC.

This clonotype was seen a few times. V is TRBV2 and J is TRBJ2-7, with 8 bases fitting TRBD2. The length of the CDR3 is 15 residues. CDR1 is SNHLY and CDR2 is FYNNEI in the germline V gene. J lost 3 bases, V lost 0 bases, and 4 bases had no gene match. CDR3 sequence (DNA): TGTGCCAGCAGTGAAGCGTGGGGGACTAGCTACGAGCAGTACTTC. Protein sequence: CASSEAWGTSYEQYF.

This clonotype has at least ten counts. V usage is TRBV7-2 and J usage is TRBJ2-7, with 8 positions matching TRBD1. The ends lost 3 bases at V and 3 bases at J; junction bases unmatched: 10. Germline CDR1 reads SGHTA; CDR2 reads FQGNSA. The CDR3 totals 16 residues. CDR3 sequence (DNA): TGTGCCAGCAGCTTGGATGGACAGGGTTTGGGCTACGAGCAGTACTTC. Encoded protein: CASSLDGQGLGYEQYF.

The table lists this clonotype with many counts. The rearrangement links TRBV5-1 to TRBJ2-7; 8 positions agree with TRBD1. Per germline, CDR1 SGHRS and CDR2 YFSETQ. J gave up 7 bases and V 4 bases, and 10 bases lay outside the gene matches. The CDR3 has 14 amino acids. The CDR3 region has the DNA TGCGCCAGCAGCCCCTCGGGACAGGTGGGAGAGCAGTACTTC. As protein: CASSPSGQVGEQYF.

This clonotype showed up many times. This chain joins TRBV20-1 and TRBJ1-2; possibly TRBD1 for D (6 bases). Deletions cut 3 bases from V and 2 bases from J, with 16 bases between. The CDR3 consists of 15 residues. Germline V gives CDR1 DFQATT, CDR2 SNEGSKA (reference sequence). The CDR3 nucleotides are TGCAGTGCTAGGCCCACAGGGATTCAGAACTATGGCTACACCTTC. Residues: CSARPTGIQNYGYTF.

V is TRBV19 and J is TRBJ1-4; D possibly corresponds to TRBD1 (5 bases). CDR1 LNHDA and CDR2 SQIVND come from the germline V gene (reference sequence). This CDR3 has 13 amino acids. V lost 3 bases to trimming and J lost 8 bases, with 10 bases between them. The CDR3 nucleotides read TGTGCCAGTAGTATCCGGGGGGAGGAAAAACTGTTTTTT. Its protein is CASSIRGEEKLFF.

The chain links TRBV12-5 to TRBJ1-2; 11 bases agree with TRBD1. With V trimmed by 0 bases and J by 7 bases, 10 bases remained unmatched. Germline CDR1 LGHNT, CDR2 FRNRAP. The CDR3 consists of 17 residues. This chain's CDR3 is CASGLVRGTGGVGGYTF. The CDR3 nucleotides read TGTGCTAGTGGTTTGGTACGGGGGACAGGGGGAGTAGGTGGCTACACCTTC. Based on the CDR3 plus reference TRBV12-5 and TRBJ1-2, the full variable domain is DARVTQTPRHKVTEMGQEVTMRCQPILGHNTVFWYRQTMMQGLELLAYFRNRAPLDDSGMPKDRFSAEMPDATLATLKIQPSEPRDSAVYFCASGLVRGTGGVGGYTFGSGTRLTVV.

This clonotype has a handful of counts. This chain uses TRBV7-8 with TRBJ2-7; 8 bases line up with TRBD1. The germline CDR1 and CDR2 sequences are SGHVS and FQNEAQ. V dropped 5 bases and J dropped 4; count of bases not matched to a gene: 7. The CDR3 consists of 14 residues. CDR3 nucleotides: TGTGCCAGCAGCGGGAGACAGGGGCAATACGAGCAGTACTTC. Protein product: CASSGRQGQYEQYF.

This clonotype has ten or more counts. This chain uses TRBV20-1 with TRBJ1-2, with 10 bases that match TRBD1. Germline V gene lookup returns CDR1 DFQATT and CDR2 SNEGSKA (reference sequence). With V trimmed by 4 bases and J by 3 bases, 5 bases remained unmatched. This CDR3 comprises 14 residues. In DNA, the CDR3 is TGCAGTGCTAAAGGACAGGGGGATGACTATGGCTACACCTTC. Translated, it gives CSAKGQGDDYGYTF.

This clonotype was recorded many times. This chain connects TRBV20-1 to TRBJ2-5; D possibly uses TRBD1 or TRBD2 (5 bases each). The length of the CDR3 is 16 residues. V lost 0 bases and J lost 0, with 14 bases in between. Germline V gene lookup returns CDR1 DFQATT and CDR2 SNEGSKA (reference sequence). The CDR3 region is CSARDGTDYYQETQYF. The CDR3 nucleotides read TGCAGTGCTAGAGACGGGACCGACTACTACCAAGAGACCCAGTACTTC.

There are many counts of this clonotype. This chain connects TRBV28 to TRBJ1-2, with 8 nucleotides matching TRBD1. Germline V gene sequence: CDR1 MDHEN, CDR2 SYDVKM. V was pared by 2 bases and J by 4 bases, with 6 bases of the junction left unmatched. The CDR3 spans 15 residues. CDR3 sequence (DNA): TGTGCCAGCAGTTTAGCGACAGGGGATAGCTATGGCTACACCTTC. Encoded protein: CASSLATGDSYGYTF.

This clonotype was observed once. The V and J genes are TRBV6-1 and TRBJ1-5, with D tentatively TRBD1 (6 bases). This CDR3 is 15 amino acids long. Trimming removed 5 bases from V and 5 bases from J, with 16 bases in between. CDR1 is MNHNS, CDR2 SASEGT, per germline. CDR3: CASSQPTGNHQPQHF. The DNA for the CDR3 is TGTGCCAGCAGTCAACCCACAGGGAATCATCAGCCCCAGCATTTT.

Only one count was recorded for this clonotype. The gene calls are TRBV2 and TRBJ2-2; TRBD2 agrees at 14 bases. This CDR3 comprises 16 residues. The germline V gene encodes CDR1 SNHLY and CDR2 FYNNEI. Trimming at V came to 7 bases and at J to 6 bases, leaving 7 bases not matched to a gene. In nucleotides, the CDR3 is TGTGCCAGCACAACGGGACTAGCGGGAGATGCCGGGGAGCTGTTTTTT. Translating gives CASTTGLAGDAGELFF.

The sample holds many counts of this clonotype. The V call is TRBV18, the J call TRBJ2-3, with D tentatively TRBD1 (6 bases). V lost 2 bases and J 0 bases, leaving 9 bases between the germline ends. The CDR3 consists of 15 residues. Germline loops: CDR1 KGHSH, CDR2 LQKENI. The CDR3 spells CASSPSQGSTDTQYF. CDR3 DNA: TGTGCCAGCTCACCATCACAGGGAAGCACAGATACGCAGTATTTT. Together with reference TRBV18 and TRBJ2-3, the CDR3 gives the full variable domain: NAGVMQNPRHLVRRRGQEARLRCSPMKGHSHVYWYRQLPEEGLKFMVYLQKENIIDESGMPKERFSAEFPKEGPSILRIQQVVRGDSAAYFCASSPSQGSTDTQYFGPGTRLTVL.

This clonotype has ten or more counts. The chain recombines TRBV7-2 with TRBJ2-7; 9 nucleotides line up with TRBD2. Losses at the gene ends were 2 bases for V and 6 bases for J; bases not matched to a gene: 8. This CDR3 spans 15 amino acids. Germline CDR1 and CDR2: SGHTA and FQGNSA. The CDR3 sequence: CASSLSAGGPREQYF. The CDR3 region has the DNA TGTGCCAGCAGCTTATCGGCGGGAGGGCCCCGCGAGCAGTACTTC.

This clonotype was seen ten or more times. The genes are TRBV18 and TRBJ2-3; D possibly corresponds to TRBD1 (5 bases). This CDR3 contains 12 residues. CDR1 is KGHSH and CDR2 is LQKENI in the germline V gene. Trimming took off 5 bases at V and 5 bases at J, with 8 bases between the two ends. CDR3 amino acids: CASSATGDTQYF. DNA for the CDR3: TGTGCCAGCTCAGCCACAGGAGATACGCAGTATTTT.